This T cell receptor beta chain was obtained from a study of graft-versus-host responses after intestinal transplantation. On the study more broadly: Grafts were multivisceral, liver-intestinal, or isolated intestinal. The whole recipient group had anti-thymocyte globulin induction followed by tacrolimus and steroids for about three years.

Here immunoSEQ multiplex PCR was the method, and the copy in TCRdb shows in-frame clones only, minus some. Among roughly 60,000 clones listed, around 90% were seen once. Study results and limitations: Some GvH clones were seen earlier in gut or blood, suggesting intestinal origin. Allografts carried high graft-versus-host to host-versus-graft clonal ratios in patients having graft-donor T cell macrochimerism.

The CDR3 contains 13 residues. Trimming took 3 bases from V and 5 from J; bases not matched to a gene: 4. CDR1 SGHRS and CDR2 YFSETQ come from the germline V gene. As regards this clone: Antigen specificity is unknown.

The gene calls are TRBV5-1 and TRBJ2-7; 8 nucleotides agree with TRBD1. Sequencing was performed on PBMCs, taken 26 days after transplant. The sequence derives from a human patient who received an intestinal transplant, so some T cells may come from the graft donor. For the CDR3, the DNA is TGCGCCAGCAGCTCATCGACAGGGGACGAGCAGTACTTC. Encoded protein: CASSSSTGDEQYF.